The 8 T cell receptor beta chains below were found in one sample sequenced in a study of shared clonotypes between healthy human individuals. Assay: immunoSEQ multiplex PCR; the TCRdb copy retains only in-frame clones and omits some. Of under 1,900,000 clones listed, 97% to 99% were seen once; the top ten hold about 0.34%. The sample comprised naive CD4+ T cells sorted from blood. As to subset: CD45RA+ positively selected. The receptor set was obtained from a man aged 30 to 39 in good health.

The V call is TRBV6-6, the J call TRBJ1-2, with D uncertain. Trimming shortened V by 0 bases and J by 8 bases, and 10 bases separated the two germline ends. The length of the CDR3 is 13 residues. CDR1 MNHNY and CDR2 SVGAGI come from the germline V gene (reference sequence). CDR3 in amino acids: CASSYSGIEGYTF. DNA of the CDR3: TGTGCCAGCAGTTACTCAGGGATCGAGGGCTACACCTTC.

V usage is TRBV28 and J usage is TRBJ2-5; D gene unclear. The germline CDR1 and CDR2 sequences are MDHEN and SYDVKM. The CDR3 length is 13 residues. V lost 5 bases and J lost 5, with 12 bases in between. The chain's CDR3 is CASSPGRRETQYF. The CDR3 DNA reads as TGTGCCAGCAGTCCAGGACGACGGGAGACCCAGTACTTC. Variable domain in full (rest from reference TRBV28 and TRBJ2-5): DVKVTQSSRYLVKRTGEKVFLECVQDMDHENMFWYRQDPGLGLRLIYFSYDVKMKEKGDIPEGYSVSREKKERFSLILESASTNQTSMYLCASSPGRRETQYFGPGTRLLVL.

The rearrangement uses TRBV5-1 and TRBJ2-1, with 12 bases matching TRBD2. Germline V gives CDR1 SGHRS, CDR2 YFSETQ. CDR3 length: 16 residues. V lost 0 bases to trimming and J lost 9 bases; unmatched junction nucleotides: 7. Written as DNA, the CDR3 is TGCGCCAGCAGCTTGGGGACTAGCGGGAACCATGGTGAGCAGTTCTTC. It codes for CASSLGTSGNHGEQFF.

The chain uses TRBV5-1 and TRBJ2-5, with D possibly matching TRBD2 (5 bases). V lost 2 bases and J lost 4, with 9 bases in between. The CDR3 sequence is 13 residues long. CDR1 SGHRS and CDR2 YFSETQ come from the germline V gene. CDR3 loop: CASSFRELETQYF. CDR3 nucleotide sequence: TGCGCCAGCAGCTTTAGGGAGTTAGAGACCCAGTACTTC.

To note about this clone: The sample holds other DNA sequences that translate to the same CDR3. J is TRBJ2-7 and V is TRBV28; D ambiguous. Trimming cost V 5 bases and J 6 bases, with 11 bases left between them. CDR3 length: 12 residues. CDR1 and CDR2 (germline): MDHEN, SYDVKM. The CDR3 is CASSPLLGEQYF. The CDR3, as DNA: TGTGCCAGCAGTCCCCTGCTAGGCGAGCAGTACTTC.

The chain is built from TRBV9 and TRBJ2-7; 7 nucleotides line up with TRBD2. The junction had 2 bases not matched to a gene; V was cut back by 2 bases and J by 0 bases. The V gene's germline CDR1 is SGDLS and CDR2 YYNGEE. The CDR3 has 14 residues. CDR3: CASSVTSLSYEQYF. CDR3 nucleotides: TGTGCCAGCAGCGTGACTAGCCTCTCCTACGAGCAGTACTTC.

The CDR3 DNA sequence: TGTGCCAGCAGCGTAGGCAGGATTTCTACCGGGGAGCTGTTTTTT. Translation gives CASSVGRISTGELFF. The genes are TRBV9 and TRBJ2-2; unclear D gene. Germline lookup yields CDR1 SGDLS and CDR2 YYNGEE. The V end lost 0 bases, the J end lost 5 bases, and 11 bases lay between the germline ends. This CDR3 has 15 residues.

The rearrangement links TRBV7-2 to TRBJ1-5, with TRBD1 identical over 7 bases. In germline, CDR1 is SGHTA, CDR2 FQGNSA. The V segment lost 3 bases and the J segment 6 bases; nucleotides outside the gene matches: 2. This CDR3 has 13 amino acids. CDR3 sequence: CASSFGQAQPQHF. Written as DNA, the CDR3 is TGTGCCAGCAGCTTCGGACAGGCTCAGCCCCAGCATTTT.